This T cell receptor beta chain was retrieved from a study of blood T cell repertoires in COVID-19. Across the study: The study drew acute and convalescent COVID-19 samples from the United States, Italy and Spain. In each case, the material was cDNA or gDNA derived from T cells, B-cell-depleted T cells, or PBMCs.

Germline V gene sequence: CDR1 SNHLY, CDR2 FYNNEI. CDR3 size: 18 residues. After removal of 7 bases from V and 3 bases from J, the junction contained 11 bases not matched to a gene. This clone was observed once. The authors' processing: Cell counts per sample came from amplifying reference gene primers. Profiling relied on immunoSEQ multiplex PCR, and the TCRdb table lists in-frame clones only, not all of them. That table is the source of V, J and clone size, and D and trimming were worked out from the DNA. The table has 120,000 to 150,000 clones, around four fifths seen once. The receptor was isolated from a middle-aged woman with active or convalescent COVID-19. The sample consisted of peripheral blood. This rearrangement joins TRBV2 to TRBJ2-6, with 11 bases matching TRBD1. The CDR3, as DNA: TGTGCCAGCACCGTCGGGGACAGGGGGTTTGGTGGGGCCAACGTCCTGACTTTC. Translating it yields CASTVGDRGFGGANVLTF.